Listed below are T cell receptor beta chains from one sample, sequenced in a study of T cells in Graves' hyperthyroidism and ophthalmopathy. TCRdb analysed the multiplex PCR reads with MiXCR anew, one entry per CDR3 protein. The top ten hold 13% of the sample, which has over 350,000 distinct CDR3 sequences, about 15% seen once. Input material: blood. Receptors originate from a man between 18 and 35 years old with Graves' ophthalmopathy. CDR3s include the opening cysteine and the closing phenylalanine or tryptophan. A D gene is named only where the DNA matches it firmly. Only some rows state a clone size, as once, few, many or a class for expanded clones.

CDR3 length: 14
J gene: TRBJ2-7
D gene: TRBD1
V gene: TRBV19
clone size: many
CDR3 DNA: TGTGCCAGTAGTACTAGACAGGGGACCTACGAGCAGTACTTC
CDR3 protein: CASSTRQGTYEQYF

CDR3 length: 18
J gene: TRBJ2-7
D gene: NA
V gene: TRBV15
clone size: NA
CDR3 DNA: TGTGCCACCAGCAGAGTGGGGCGTCGGGGCCACTCCTACAATGAGCAGTACTTC
CDR3 protein: CATSRVGRRGHSYNEQYF

CDR3 length: 15
J gene: TRBJ1-3
D gene: NA
V gene: TRBV6-1
clone size: NA
CDR3 DNA: TGTGCCAGCAGGCTCCAGGGGACCTCTGGAAACACCATATATTTT
CDR3 protein: CASRLQGTSGNTIYF

CDR3 length: 16
J gene: TRBJ2-1
D gene: TRBD2
V gene: TRBV5-1
clone size: many
CDR3 DNA: TGCGCCAGCAGCTTGCCTGCTAGCGGGAGTTCCCCTGAGCAGTTCTTC
CDR3 protein: CASSLPASGSSPEQFF

CDR3 length: 15
J gene: TRBJ1-2
D gene: TRBD1
V gene: TRBV20-1
clone size: many
CDR3 DNA: TGCAGTGCCCAAAGAGGACAGGGGGCAGGGTATGGCTACACCTTC
CDR3 protein: CSAQRGQGAGYGYTF

CDR3 length: 19
J gene: TRBJ1-6
D gene: TRBD1
V gene: TRBV20-1
clone size: NA
CDR3 DNA: TGCAGTGCCCCGCGATTAGGACAGGGGGCGCCGGGGCATAATTCACCCCTCCACTTT
CDR3 protein: CSAPRLGQGAPGHNSPLHF

CDR3 length: 11
J gene: TRBJ2-1
D gene: TRBD1
V gene: TRBV24-1
clone size: many
CDR3 DNA: TGTGCCACCGCACAGGGGGAAGAGCAGTTCTTC
CDR3 protein: CATAQGEEQFF

CDR3 length: 16
J gene: TRBJ1-5
D gene: NA
V gene: TRBV15
clone size: few
CDR3 DNA: TGTGCCACCAGCAGAGACCTACAGGAAGGGAATCAGCCCCAGCATTTT
CDR3 protein: CATSRDLQEGNQPQHF

CDR3 length: 12
J gene: TRBJ1-2
D gene: NA
V gene: TRBV27
clone size: NA
CDR3 DNA: TGTGCCACCCTAGAAGAGGCTGGCGGCTACACCTTC
CDR3 protein: CATLEEAGGYTF

CDR3 length: 17
J gene: TRBJ2-5
D gene: NA
V gene: TRBV28
clone size: many
CDR3 DNA: TGTGCCAGCAGTTTCTCGCACAGGGCTCCAAGGAGAGAGACCCAGTACTTC
CDR3 protein: CASSFSHRAPRRETQYF

CDR3 length: 17
J gene: TRBJ2-1
D gene: NA
V gene: TRBV20-1
clone size: many
CDR3 DNA: TGCAGTGCTAGAGATTGGGGTAGCGGCATCCTAGGGAATGAGCAGTTCTTC
CDR3 protein: CSARDWGSGILGNEQFF

CDR3 length: 15
J gene: TRBJ2-7
D gene: NA
V gene: TRBV4-1
clone size: few
CDR3 DNA: TGCGCCAGCAGCCAAGAAGAGATCCGGCGCGGCGAGCAGTACTTC
CDR3 protein: CASSQEEIRRGEQYF

CDR3 length: 12
J gene: TRBJ2-3
D gene: TRBD2
V gene: TRBV12-3/TRBV12-4
clone size: many
CDR3 DNA: TGTGCAGCGGGGGAGAGCACAGATACGCAGTATTTT
CDR3 protein: CAAGESTDTQYF

CDR3 length: 16
J gene: TRBJ2-7
D gene: NA
V gene: TRBV27
clone size: NA
CDR3 DNA: TGTGCCAGCAGTTTTTCGACAGGAGAAACGGAGTACGAGCAGTACTTC
CDR3 protein: CASSFSTGETEYEQYF

CDR3 length: 15
J gene: TRBJ1-2
D gene: NA
V gene: TRBV2
clone size: many
CDR3 DNA: TGTGCCAGCTACAACCCCTTCCGGGGAAACTATGGCTACACCTTC
CDR3 protein: CASYNPFRGNYGYTF

CDR3 length: 15
J gene: TRBJ2-7
D gene: TRBD2
V gene: TRBV9
clone size: NA
CDR3 DNA: TGTGCCAGCAGCCCTATTCGGGCGGGGGTGGGTGAGCAGTACTTC
CDR3 protein: CASSPIRAGVGEQYF

CDR3 length: 12
J gene: TRBJ1-2
D gene: NA
V gene: TRBV10-3
clone size: few
CDR3 DNA: TGTGCCATCATCGGGGGGGACTATGGCTACACCTTC
CDR3 protein: CAIIGGDYGYTF

CDR3 length: 14
J gene: TRBJ1-2
D gene: NA
V gene: TRBV11-2
clone size: many
CDR3 DNA: TGTGCCAGCAGCTACTCCGGGCCGAACTATGGCTACACCTTC
CDR3 protein: CASSYSGPNYGYTF

CDR3 length: 16
J gene: TRBJ2-1
D gene: NA
V gene: TRBV6-1
clone size: many
CDR3 DNA: TGTGCCAGCAGTGGAACGAACCCCTACTCCTACAATGAGCAGTTCTTC
CDR3 protein: CASSGTNPYSYNEQFF

CDR3 length: 15
J gene: TRBJ2-1
D gene: NA
V gene: TRBV5-1
clone size: many
CDR3 DNA: TGCGCCAGCAGCTTAATAAGGGGGATGGACAATGAGCAGTTCTTC
CDR3 protein: CASSLIRGMDNEQFF

CDR3 length: 15
J gene: TRBJ2-7
D gene: NA
V gene: TRBV28
clone size: NA
CDR3 DNA: TGTGCCAGCAGTTTTTCGTCGACTAGTGTCTACGAGCAGTACTTC
CDR3 protein: CASSFSSTSVYEQYF

CDR3 length: 12
J gene: TRBJ1-5
D gene: NA
V gene: TRBV20-1
clone size: many
CDR3 DNA: TGCAGTGCTGGAGCCGGTGATCAGCCCCAGCATTTT
CDR3 protein: CSAGAGDQPQHF

CDR3 length: 15
J gene: TRBJ2-3
D gene: NA
V gene: TRBV6-1
clone size: many
CDR3 DNA: TGTGCCAGCAGTGTGACGGACTTAAGCACAGATACGCAGTATTTT
CDR3 protein: CASSVTDLSTDTQYF

CDR3 length: 15
J gene: TRBJ2-5
D gene: TRBD2
V gene: TRBV27
clone size: few
CDR3 DNA: TGTGCCAGCAGTTTATTTTCTAGCGGACAAGAGACCCAGTACTTC
CDR3 protein: CASSLFSSGQETQYF

CDR3 length: 15
J gene: TRBJ2-5
D gene: TRBD1
V gene: TRBV10-3
clone size: many
CDR3 DNA: TGTGCCATCAAACTAGGACAGGGGCTTCAAGAGACCCAGTACTTC
CDR3 protein: CAIKLGQGLQETQYF

CDR3 length: 16
J gene: TRBJ1-1
D gene: TRBD1
V gene: TRBV7-8
clone size: many
CDR3 DNA: TGTGCCAGCAGCTCTACTCTTGGGACAGGGGGGACTGAAGCTTTCTTT
CDR3 protein: CASSSTLGTGGTEAFF

CDR3 length: 14
J gene: TRBJ2-7
D gene: TRBD1
V gene: TRBV20-1
clone size: NA
CDR3 DNA: TGCAGTGCTAGACGTTGGACAGGGGTAGACGAGCAGTACTTC
CDR3 protein: CSARRWTGVDEQYF

CDR3 length: 14
J gene: TRBJ2-4
D gene: TRBD1
V gene: TRBV7-9
clone size: NA
CDR3 DNA: TGTGCCAGCAGCTCGGGACAGGGGAAAAACATTCAGTACTTC
CDR3 protein: CASSSGQGKNIQYF

CDR3 length: 15
J gene: TRBJ1-4
D gene: TRBD1
V gene: TRBV5-1
clone size: few
CDR3 DNA: TGCGCCAGCGGATTAGGGACAGGGCGATATGAAAAACTGTTTTTT
CDR3 protein: CASGLGTGRYEKLFF

CDR3 length: 15
J gene: TRBJ2-2
D gene: NA
V gene: TRBV30
clone size: many
CDR3 DNA: TGTGCCTGGAGTGGGAAAGCGACTATCACCGGGGAGCTGTTTTTT
CDR3 protein: CAWSGKATITGELFF

CDR3 length: 14
J gene: TRBJ2-5
D gene: TRBD2
V gene: TRBV28
clone size: NA
CDR3 DNA: TGTGCCAGCAGTTTAATAGCGGGTCAAGAGACCCAGTACTTC
CDR3 protein: CASSLIAGQETQYF

CDR3 length: 12
J gene: TRBJ2-7
D gene: NA
V gene: TRBV10-1
clone size: many
CDR3 DNA: TGTGCCAGCAGCGAGACAGGCTACGAGCAGTACTTC
CDR3 protein: CASSETGYEQYF

CDR3 length: 12
J gene: TRBJ1-2
D gene: NA
V gene: TRBV9
clone size: NA
CDR3 DNA: TGTGCCAGCACCCGGGAGTCCAATGGCTACACCTTC
CDR3 protein: CASTRESNGYTF

CDR3 length: 15
J gene: TRBJ2-1
D gene: NA
V gene: TRBV5-1
clone size: NA
CDR3 DNA: TGCGCCAGCAGCATGAGCGGTGCTTTCTACAATGAGCAGTTCTTC
CDR3 protein: CASSMSGAFYNEQFF

CDR3 length: 19
J gene: TRBJ2-6
D gene: TRBD1
V gene: TRBV6-1
clone size: NA
CDR3 DNA: TGTGCCAGCAGTGAAATGGAGGACAGGGGCTTCTCTGGGGCCAACGTCCTGACTTTC
CDR3 protein: CASSEMEDRGFSGANVLTF

CDR3 length: 13
J gene: TRBJ1-1
D gene: TRBD1
V gene: TRBV6-1
clone size: few
CDR3 DNA: TGTGCCAGCAGTTATGAGGGACAGGGTGAAGCTTTCTTT
CDR3 protein: CASSYEGQGEAFF

CDR3 length: 15
J gene: TRBJ2-7
D gene: TRBD2
V gene: TRBV20-1
clone size: many
CDR3 DNA: TGCAGTGCTACCTTAGGGACTAGCGGGAGGAACGAGCAGTACTTC
CDR3 protein: CSATLGTSGRNEQYF

CDR3 length: 15
J gene: TRBJ2-1
D gene: TRBD1
V gene: TRBV11-2
clone size: many
CDR3 DNA: TGTGCCAGCAGCCCCACAGGGGATGGCTACAATGAGCAGTTCTTC
CDR3 protein: CASSPTGDGYNEQFF

CDR3 length: 16
J gene: TRBJ1-5
D gene: NA
V gene: TRBV6-2/TRBV6-3
clone size: NA
CDR3 DNA: TGTGCCAGCAGTGCCCCCGACTTATTTAGCAATCAGCCCCAGCATTTT
CDR3 protein: CASSAPDLFSNQPQHF

CDR3 length: 12
J gene: TRBJ2-4
D gene: NA
V gene: TRBV3-1
clone size: many
CDR3 DNA: TGTGCCAGCACGTCGGAGGGAAACATTCAGTACTTC
CDR3 protein: CASTSEGNIQYF

CDR3 length: 15
J gene: TRBJ2-7
D gene: NA
V gene: TRBV4-1
clone size: few
CDR3 DNA: TGCGCCAGCACCCCTGAGGTAGCGAGCTCCTACGAGCAGTACTTC
CDR3 protein: CASTPEVASSYEQYF

CDR3 length: 13
J gene: TRBJ1-1
D gene: TRBD1
V gene: TRBV5-8
clone size: NA
CDR3 DNA: TGTGCCACCTCTTGGACAGGGGCAAATGAAGCTTTCTTT
CDR3 protein: CATSWTGANEAFF

CDR3 length: 16
J gene: TRBJ1-4
D gene: TRBD1
V gene: TRBV6-1
clone size: many
CDR3 DNA: TGTGCCAGCAGTGAGGGACAGAGATCAACTAATGAAAAACTGTTTTTT
CDR3 protein: CASSEGQRSTNEKLFF

CDR3 length: 15
J gene: TRBJ2-7
D gene: TRBD1
V gene: TRBV2
clone size: many
CDR3 DNA: TGTGCCAGCATTACCCGGGACAGGGGCTTCTACGAGCAGTACTTC
CDR3 protein: CASITRDRGFYEQYF

CDR3 length: 15
J gene: TRBJ2-3
D gene: NA
V gene: TRBV5-1
clone size: many
CDR3 DNA: TGCGCCAGCAGCTTACTATCCCCCAACCAAAATACGCAGTATTTT
CDR3 protein: CASSLLSPNQNTQYF

CDR3 length: 14
J gene: TRBJ2-1
D gene: NA
V gene: TRBV7-9
clone size: many
CDR3 DNA: TGTGCCAGCAGCTTGTCCAGCGATTACAATGAGCAGTTCTTC
CDR3 protein: CASSLSSDYNEQFF

CDR3 length: 14
J gene: TRBJ1-5
D gene: NA
V gene: TRBV10-3
clone size: many
CDR3 DNA: TGTGCCACTTCTTCAGGATTTAGCAATCAGCCCCAGCATTTT
CDR3 protein: CATSSGFSNQPQHF

CDR3 length: 15
J gene: TRBJ1-3
D gene: NA
V gene: TRBV7-2
clone size: many
CDR3 DNA: TGTGCCAGCAGCTTATGGACCAACTCTGGAAACACCATATATTTT
CDR3 protein: CASSLWTNSGNTIYF

CDR3 length: 15
J gene: TRBJ2-7
D gene: TRBD2
V gene: TRBV5-6
clone size: many
CDR3 DNA: TGTGCCAGCAGCTTGGAGGCGGGGGGGCCTAGGGAGCAGTACTTC
CDR3 protein: CASSLEAGGPREQYF

CDR3 length: 12
J gene: TRBJ1-5
D gene: NA
V gene: TRBV12-3/TRBV12-4
clone size: many
CDR3 DNA: TGTGCCAGCGCCGATAGCAATCAGCCCCAGCATTTT
CDR3 protein: CASADSNQPQHF

CDR3 length: 15
J gene: TRBJ1-5
D gene: NA
V gene: TRBV11-2
clone size: many
CDR3 DNA: TGTGCCAGCAGCTTAGACCCAGGGATGGGTCAGCCCCAGCATTTT
CDR3 protein: CASSLDPGMGQPQHF

CDR3 length: 12
J gene: TRBJ2-7
D gene: NA
V gene: TRBV30
clone size: NA
CDR3 DNA: TGTGCCTCCAACCAGGGAAGCTACGAGCAGTACTTC
CDR3 protein: CASNQGSYEQYF

CDR3 length: 18
J gene: TRBJ1-6
D gene: NA
V gene: TRBV4-2
clone size: few
CDR3 DNA: TGTGCCAGCAGCTTGATACCGGGGCCAGCCTATGGGGATTCACCCCTCCACTTT
CDR3 protein: CASSLIPGPAYGDSPLHF

CDR3 length: 14
J gene: TRBJ1-1
D gene: TRBD1
V gene: TRBV7-8
clone size: many
CDR3 DNA: TGTGCCAGCAGACAAGACAGGGGAGTCACTGAAGCTTTCTTT
CDR3 protein: CASRQDRGVTEAFF

CDR3 length: 15
J gene: TRBJ1-4
D gene: NA
V gene: TRBV5-1
clone size: many
CDR3 DNA: TGCGCCAGCAGCGAAAGAGGAGCAACTAATGAAAAACTGTTTTTT
CDR3 protein: CASSERGATNEKLFF

CDR3 length: 17
J gene: TRBJ1-1
D gene: NA
V gene: TRBV20-1
clone size: many
CDR3 DNA: TGCAGTGCTAGAGATCTCCTAAAGGAGGGGAGGGGCGCTGAAGCTTTCTTT
CDR3 protein: CSARDLLKEGRGAEAFF

CDR3 length: 14
J gene: TRBJ2-7
D gene: TRBD2
V gene: TRBV7-2
clone size: many
CDR3 DNA: TGTGCCAGCAGCTTTGCGGGAGGATCGTACGAGCAGTACTTC
CDR3 protein: CASSFAGGSYEQYF